The 17 T cell receptor beta chains listed next were all sequenced from one sample in a study of shared clonotypes between healthy human individuals. This table comes from immunoSEQ multiplex PCR, and its TCRdb copy is limited to in-frame clones, with some not included. The sample lists 2 million to 2.5 million clones, approximately 90% occurring once. The sequenced material came from naive CD4+ T cells from PBMCs. Stated subset: CD45RA+ positively selected. The receptors were gathered from a man aged 18 to 29 in good health. Some clones in this sample may be carry-over from other donors' samples.

This clone was found once. This sequence joins TRBV30 and TRBJ1-2; TRBD1 is a possible D gene (6 bases). V was trimmed by 3 bases and J by 1 base, leaving 12 bases between them. CDR1 GTSNPN and CDR2 SVGIG come from the germline V gene (reference sequence). The CDR3 has 14 amino acids. This chain's CDR3 is CAWRRGAYNYGYTF. CDR3 in DNA: TGTGCCTGGAGGAGGGGGGCCTATAACTATGGCTACACCTTC. The full variable domain, its missing parts supplied by reference TRBV30 and TRBJ1-2, is SQTIHQWPATLVQPVGSPLSLECTVEGTSNPNLYWYRQAAGRGLQLLFYSVGIGQISSEVPQNLSASRPQDRQFILSSKKLLLSDSGFYLCAWRRGAYNYGYTFGSGTRLTVV.

This chain uses TRBV4-2 with TRBJ2-5, with a tentative D call TRBD2 (6 bases). V was shortened by 1 base and J by 5 bases, with 8 bases between the two germline ends. Germline CDR1 is LGHNA and CDR2 is YNFKEQ. CDR3 size: 13 residues. Here the CDR3 DNA reads TGTGCCAGCAGCCAAGCCGGAGGGGAGACCCAGTACTTC. Encoded protein: CASSQAGGETQYF.

The chain is built from TRBV20-1 and TRBJ2-1; D is unresolved. The CDR3 runs to 11 residues. Trimming removed 5 bases from V and 9 bases from J, with 11 bases in between. Germline CDR1 reads DFQATT; CDR2 reads SNEGSKA (reference sequence). In DNA form, the CDR3 reads TGCAGTGCTCGGATGAATAGTGAGCAGTTCTTC. Its translation is CSARMNSEQFF.

CDR3 DNA: TGTGCCAGCACTTCCGGACAGGGCGAATACAATGAGCAGTTCTTC. Translated: CASTSGQGEYNEQFF. The J gene is TRBJ2-1, the V gene TRBV7-9, with TRBD1 identical over 8 bases. Looked up from germline, CDR1 is SEHNR and CDR2 is FQNEAQ (reference sequence). With 7 bases clipped from V and 4 bases from J, the junction kept 9 bases outside the gene matches. The CDR3 has 15 amino acids.

The rearrangement links TRBV7-2 to TRBJ2-2; D remains unclear. The CDR3 has 13 residues. The V end lost 1 base, the J end lost 9 bases, and 9 bases lay between the germline ends. Germline V gene lookup returns CDR1 SGHTA and CDR2 FQGNSA. This CDR3 reads CASSLEFPRELFF. The CDR3 bases are TGTGCCAGCAGCTTAGAGTTCCCCAGGGAGCTGTTTTTT. Filled out from reference TRBV7-2 and TRBJ2-2, the complete variable domain reads GAGVSQSPSNKVTEKGKDVELRCDPISGHTALYWYRQSLGQGLEFLIYFQGNSAPDKSGLPSDRFSAERTGGSVSTLTIQRTQQEDSAVYLCASSLEFPRELFFGEGSRLTVL.

The rearrangement links TRBV28 to TRBJ2-3, with D possibly matching TRBD2 (5 bases). This CDR3 has 16 amino acids. The ends were cut back, 4 bases at V and 2 bases at J, with 16 bases in the middle. The germline V gene encodes CDR1 MDHEN and CDR2 SYDVKM. The CDR3 coding sequence is TGTGCCAGCAGTTCACCCGTCGCGGGCTACACAGATACGCAGTATTTT. This sequence encodes CASSSPVAGYTDTQYF.

DNA of the CDR3: TGTGCCAGCACGCCAGGGACAACGAACTCCTACGAGCAGTACTTC. It translates to CASTPGTTNSYEQYF. The rearrangement uses TRBV7-8 and TRBJ2-7, with a possible D match to TRBD1 (6 bases). From germline, CDR1 is SGHVS and CDR2 FQNEAQ. The ends were cut back, 7 bases at V and 0 bases at J, with 16 bases in the middle. This CDR3 contains 15 residues.

The rearrangement uses TRBV5-1 and TRBJ1-4, with unresolved D. CDR3 size: 16 residues. V was trimmed by 0 bases and J by 3 bases, leaving 12 bases between them. Germline loops: CDR1 SGHRS, CDR2 YFSETQ. CDR3 amino acids: CASSLGPGGANEKLFF. The CDR3 coding sequence is TGCGCCAGCAGCTTGGGTCCGGGAGGTGCTAATGAAAAACTGTTTTTT. The full variable domain, its missing parts supplied by reference TRBV5-1 and TRBJ1-4, is KAGVTQTPRYLIKTRGQQVTLSCSPISGHRSVSWYQQTPGQGLQFLFEYFSETQRNKGNFPGRFSGRQFSNSRSEMNVSTLELGDSALYLCASSLGPGGANEKLFFGSGTQLSVL.

The gene calls are TRBV5-4 and TRBJ2-3; D remains unclear. The CDR3 sequence is 14 residues long. Per germline, CDR1 SGHNT and CDR2 YYREEE (reference sequence). The germline V and J ends were trimmed by 0 bases and 2 bases, with 7 bases remaining between them. CDR3 sequence reads: CASSLAAVTDTQYF. The CDR3 bases are TGTGCCAGCAGCTTGGCCGCGGTCACAGATACGCAGTATTTT. The complete variable domain, with remaining parts taken from reference TRBV5-4 and TRBJ2-3, reads ETGVTQSPTHLIKTRGQQVTLRCSSQSGHNTVSWYQQALGQGPQFIFQYYREEENGRGNFPPRFSGLQFPNYSSELNVNALELDDSALYLCASSLAAVTDTQYFGPGTRLTVL.

This rearrangement joins TRBV28 to TRBJ2-1, with 8 bases lining up with TRBD2. V was clipped by 6 bases and J by 7 bases; unmatched bases: 11. The CDR3 runs to 15 residues. Germline V gene lookup returns CDR1 MDHEN and CDR2 SYDVKM. CDR3 region: CASSTRLAKPNEQFF. In DNA, the CDR3 is TGTGCCAGCAGCACCCGACTAGCGAAACCTAATGAGCAGTTCTTC.

In its sample, this clone was seen once. The chain carries TRBV18 and TRBJ2-1, with 10 positions matching TRBD2. CDR1 is KGHSH and CDR2 is LQKENI in the germline V gene. V shed 3 bases and J 8 bases; nucleotides not matched to a gene: 7. The CDR3 runs to 15 residues. In nucleotides, the CDR3 is TGTGCCAGCTCACCTAGCGGGAGGCCAGCGGATGAGCAGTTCTTC. The encoded protein is CASSPSGRPADEQFF.

This clone is a singleton in its sample. The V call is TRBV4-1, the J call TRBJ2-2; D may correspond to TRBD1 or TRBD2 (5 bases each). There are 16 residues in the CDR3. V was pared by 1 base and J by 4 bases, with 13 bases between. The germline V gene encodes CDR1 MGHRA and CDR2 YSYEKL. The CDR3 reads CASSQAARGVTGELFF. The CDR3 region has the DNA TGCGCCAGCAGCCAAGCCGCGAGGGGAGTCACCGGGGAGCTGTTTTTT.

A note on this clone: The same CDR3 also results from other DNA sequences found in this sample. The rearrangement links TRBV5-8 to TRBJ1-1; D unresolved. CDR1 is SGHTS, CDR2 YDEGEE, per germline. Trimming removed 2 bases from V and 5 bases from J, with 10 bases in between. The CDR3 runs to 13 residues. The CDR3 loop is CASSLGRGTEAFF. Written as DNA, the CDR3 is TGTGCCAGCAGCTTAGGTCGGGGTACTGAAGCTTTCTTT.

On this clone itself: Within the sample, other DNA sequences also encode this same CDR3. The chain has TRBV6-5 and TRBJ1-5; D not certain. V was pared by 6 bases and J by 0 bases, with 6 bases between. The germline CDR1 and CDR2 sequences are MNHEY and SVGAGI. The CDR3 runs to 13 residues. The CDR3 DNA follows: TGTGCCAGCAGCCCCAATAGCAATCAGCCCCAGCATTTT. This codes for CASSPNSNQPQHF.

This clone has just a few counts. The chain combines TRBV30 with TRBJ1-1; 8 positions agree with TRBD1. The CDR3 consists of 13 residues. The germline CDR1 and CDR2 sequences are GTSNPN and SVGIG (reference sequence). V dropped 0 bases and J dropped 10; count of bases not matched to a gene: 7. The CDR3 nucleotides are TGTGCCTGGAGTGTACAGGGGGGGAAAGGAGCTTTCTTT. This translates into CAWSVQGGKGAFF. Filled out from reference TRBV30 and TRBJ1-1, the complete variable domain reads SQTIHQWPATLVQPVGSPLSLECTVEGTSNPNLYWYRQAAGRGLQLLFYSVGIGQISSEVPQNLSASRPQDRQFILSSKKLLLSDSGFYLCAWSVQGGKGAFFGQGTRLTVV.

The J gene is TRBJ1-4, the V gene TRBV7-2; tentatively, D is TRBD1 (5 bases). The CDR3 sequence is 14 residues long. The germline V and J ends were trimmed by 3 bases and 7 bases, with 12 bases remaining between them. The germline V gene has CDR1 SGHTA and CDR2 FQGNSA. CDR3 region: CASSFTGFGEKLFF. CDR3 DNA sequence: TGTGCCAGCAGCTTCACAGGTTTTGGTGAAAAACTGTTTTTT.

Only one count was recorded for this clone. This chain links TRBV28 with TRBJ1-2; 7 bases agree with TRBD1. V dropped 5 bases and J dropped 4; count of bases not matched to a gene: 10. The germline gives CDR1 MDHEN, CDR2 SYDVKM. This CDR3 is built from 15 residues. CDR3 sequence (DNA): TGTGCCAGCAGTCTCCAAACAGGGGCGCCCTATGGCTACACCTTC. Amino acids: CASSLQTGAPYGYTF.